What follows are 26 T cell receptor beta chains derived from one specimen sequenced in a study of T cell repertoires in cytomegalovirus infection. The antigens for these receptors are not known. TCRdb fed the reads into MiXCR, producing one record per CDR3 protein. The table lists 650,000 to 900,000 distinct CDR3 sequences, 25% to 35% of them singletons. The specimen comprised cultured CD8+ T cells from PBMCs, sampled from culture after CMV antigen stimulation. The receptors come from a human donor in good health (CMV status not recorded). Some clones in this sample may be carry-over from other donors' samples.

This chain joins TRBV7-3 and TRBJ1-1, with 7 positions matching TRBD1. V lost 4 bases to trimming and J lost 7 bases; unmatched junction nucleotides: 6. The CDR3 extends over 13 amino acids. Germline values: CDR1 SGHTA, CDR2 FQGTGA. CDR3: CASSSRGTDEAFF. The CDR3, as DNA: TGTGCCAGCAGCTCCAGGGGGACGGATGAAGCTTTCTTT.

This clonotype was recorded a few times. This rearrangement joins TRBV4-2 to TRBJ2-3; 11 bases match TRBD2. Germline-derived CDR1 and CDR2 are LGHNA and YNFKEQ. The CDR3 runs 20 residues. Trimming at V came to 0 bases and at J to 3 bases, leaving 14 bases not matched to a gene. The CDR3 region is CASSQDLRSSGGRLTDTQYF. Written as DNA, the CDR3 is TGTGCCAGCAGCCAAGATCTAAGGTCTAGCGGGGGGCGGTTGACAGATACGCAGTATTTT.

This rearrangement joins TRBV10-3 to TRBJ1-2, with 8 bases matching TRBD1. Germline CDR1 and CDR2: ENHRY and SYGVKD. The CDR3 length is 14 residues. V trimming: 0 bases; J trimming: 7 bases; junction bases outside the gene matches: 4. CDR3 amino acids: CAISESTGVIGYTF. In nucleotides, the CDR3 is TGTGCCATCAGTGAGTCGACAGGGGTGATTGGCTACACCTTC.

This clonotype turned up a few times. This rearrangement joins TRBV24-1 to TRBJ2-2; 10 bases fit TRBD2. The V and J ends lost 3 bases and 4 bases, in that order; junction bases with no gene match: 7. Germline CDR1 KGHDR, CDR2 SFDVKD. This CDR3 contains 17 residues. CDR3 region: CATSDPAGGPGTGELFF. The CDR3 region has the DNA TGTGCCACCAGTGATCCAGCGGGGGGGCCGGGCACCGGGGAGCTGTTTTTT.

This clonotype was seen more than once but under ten times. The rearrangement uses TRBV9 and TRBJ2-2; 11 positions agree with TRBD2. The CDR3 length is 17 residues. J was trimmed by 4 bases and V by 10 bases; bases with no gene match: 15. In germline, CDR1 is SGDLS, CDR2 YYNGEE. This chain's CDR3 is CASKDPLAGVGTGELFF. The CDR3 DNA sequence: TGTGCCTCGAAGGATCCACTAGCGGGGGTCGGCACCGGGGAGCTGTTTTTT.

This chain uses TRBV27 with TRBJ2-5; 9 nucleotides align to TRBD2. V trimming: 3 bases; J trimming: 3 bases; junction bases outside the gene matches: 5. CDR3 length: 15 residues. The germline V gene encodes CDR1 MNHEY and CDR2 SMNVEV (reference sequence). Written as DNA, the CDR3 is TGTGCCAGCAGTTTGGGGACTAGCACCGAAGAGACCCAGTACTTC. It yields the protein CASSLGTSTEETQYF.

The chain uses TRBV27 and TRBJ1-5; D is ambiguous. Germline V CDR1 and CDR2: MNHEY, SMNVEV (reference sequence). V lost 3 bases and J lost 11, with 14 bases in between. The CDR3 length is 13 residues. The CDR3 region has the DNA TGTGCCAGCAGTTTGATAGCCCCCCTGGCCCAGCATTTT. Translated: CASSLIAPLAQHF.

There are a few counts of this clonotype. This rearrangement joins TRBV12-5 to TRBJ2-7, with 9 bases matching TRBD1. The CDR3 contains 17 residues. The trim removed 4 bases at V and 3 bases at J, leaving 13 bases unmatched. Looked up from germline, CDR1 is LGHNT and CDR2 is FRNRAP. As DNA, the CDR3 is TGTGCTAGTGGTTCTTCTGCCCGGACAGGGGAATACTACGAGCAGTACTTC. Translating it yields CASGSSARTGEYYEQYF.

The chain joins TRBV7-3 to TRBJ2-1; 8 bases are a match to TRBD2. The J segment lost 4 bases and the V segment lost 1 base, leaving 9 bases of the junction unmatched. Per the germline V gene, CDR1 is SGHTA and CDR2 is FQGTGA. This CDR3 contains 17 residues. The DNA for the CDR3 is TGTGCCAGCAGCTTAAAAGGGAGGGCTAGCGGGTACAATGAGCAGTTCTTC. As protein: CASSLKGRASGYNEQFF.

The CDR3 region is CSARDGTNYGYTF. The CDR3 nucleotides read TGCAGTGCTAGAGATGGAACCAACTATGGCTACACCTTC. The chain combines TRBV20-1 with TRBJ1-2; D is uncertain. This CDR3 has 13 residues. The V and J ends lost 0 bases and 2 bases respectively, with 7 bases between them. Germline CDR1 reads DFQATT; CDR2 reads SNEGSKA (reference sequence).

This clonotype was detected a few times. CDR3 residues: CASRASGGRTDTQYF. CDR3 DNA sequence: TGCGCCAGCAGGGCTAGCGGGGGGCGCACAGATACGCAGTATTTT. V gene TRBV10-2 combines with J gene TRBJ2-3, with 11 bases matching TRBD2. This CDR3 has 15 amino acids. Germline-derived CDR1 and CDR2 are WSHSY and SAAADI. Unmatched junction bases numbered 3, after V lost 6 bases and J lost 1 base.

V usage is TRBV12-3 or TRBV12-4 and J usage is TRBJ1-4; D ambiguous. V lost 1 base to trimming and J lost 8 bases, with 11 bases between them. This CDR3 has 14 amino acids. The CDR3, as DNA: TGTGCCAGCAGTTTAGGGGCGTCGTCCGAAAAACTGTTTTTT. Encoded protein: CASSLGASSEKLFF.

The V call is TRBV9, the J call TRBJ2-3; 8 nucleotides agree with TRBD2. Germline loops: CDR1 SGDLS, CDR2 YYNGEE. The CDR3 length is 15 residues. Trimming removed 4 bases from V and 3 bases from J; junction bases left unmatched: 7. CDR3 protein: CASSITAGETDTQYF. DNA of the CDR3: TGTGCCAGCAGCATCACAGCGGGGGAAACAGATACGCAGTATTTT. The whole variable domain, filled in from reference TRBV9 and TRBJ2-3, reads DSGVTQTPKHLITATGQRVTLRCSPRSGDLSVYWYQQSLDQGLQFLIQYYNGEERAKGNILERFSAQQFPDLHSELNLSSLELGDSALYFCASSITAGETDTQYFGPGTRLTVL.

This chain connects TRBV6-2 or TRBV6-3 to TRBJ2-1, with 10 bases that match TRBD2. J lost 3 bases, V lost 2 bases, and 4 bases had no gene match. Germline assignment: CDR1 MNHEY and CDR2 SVGEGT. The CDR3 contains 16 residues. The CDR3 loop is CASSYELAGFYNEQFF. As DNA, the CDR3 is TGTGCCAGCAGTTACGAACTAGCGGGGTTCTACAATGAGCAGTTCTTC.

The rearrangement uses TRBV7-6 and TRBJ2-7, with TRBD2 matching 10 bases. The CDR3 covers 16 residues. With 0 bases clipped from V and 2 bases from J, the junction kept 4 bases outside the gene matches. Germline CDR1 and CDR2: SGHVS and FNYEAQ. The CDR3 DNA follows: TGTGCCAGCAGCTTAGCAGCTAGCGGGGGAGCCTACGAGCAGTACGTC. It codes for CASSLAASGGAYEQYV.

This clonotype showed up many times. The chain joins TRBV4-2 to TRBJ1-1, with a weak D call TRBD1 (6 bases). The V gene's germline CDR1 is LGHNA and CDR2 YNFKEQ. The CDR3 consists of 16 residues. V was pared by 3 bases and J by 3 bases, with 17 bases between. In DNA form, the CDR3 reads TGTGCCAGCAGCCAGGAACAAATGGGGGCGGACACTGAAGCTTTCTTT. Translating it yields CASSQEQMGADTEAFF.

This chain uses TRBV5-1 with TRBJ2-1; 12 nucleotides match TRBD2. V gave up 0 bases and J gave up 8 bases; unmatched junction bases: 6. CDR1 is SGHRS, CDR2 YFSETQ, per germline. There are 16 residues in the CDR3. The CDR3 DNA sequence: TGCGCCAGCAGCTTGGTTTCTAGCGGGGGGGGCGATGAGCAGTTCTTC. The encoded protein is CASSLVSSGGGDEQFF.

In its sample, this clonotype was seen a few times. The chain joins TRBV27 to TRBJ2-5, with 7 bases lining up with TRBD1. The CDR3 consists of 16 residues. The ends lost 4 bases at V and 4 bases at J; junction bases unmatched: 12. Germline V lookup: CDR1 MNHEY, CDR2 SMNVEV (reference sequence). The CDR3 DNA sequence: TGTGCCAGCAGTTCCCAATTTAGGGGGCAGGCAGAGACCCAGTACTTC. This translates into CASSSQFRGQAETQYF.

There are a few counts of this clonotype. V gene TRBV7-9 combines with J gene TRBJ2-7, with a tentative D call TRBD2 (6 bases). Germline V gene lookup returns CDR1 SEHNR and CDR2 FQNEAQ (reference sequence). V was clipped by 1 base and J by 5 bases, with 15 bases between them. The CDR3 loop spans 15 amino acids. The CDR3 DNA reads as TGTGCCAGCAGCTTAGGGACTATAACTACGGACGAGCAGTACGTC. Translated: CASSLGTITTDEQYV.

On this clonotype: The junction does not match germline at one end; this may be a read error. The V and J genes are TRBV7-7 and TRBJ2-1; 7 nucleotides match TRBD2. Germline V gene data show CDR1 as SSHAT and CDR2 as FNYEAQ (reference sequence). The length of the CDR3 is 15 residues. The CDR3 nucleotides are TGTGCTAGCAGCCTCGGGGAGGGGCCGTACAATGAGCAGTTCTTC. It specifies CASSLGEGPYNEQFF.

The V and J genes are TRBV6-5 and TRBJ2-5; TRBD2 is a possible D gene (6 bases). This CDR3 contains 13 residues. Germline assignment: CDR1 MNHEY and CDR2 SVGAGI. V lost 8 bases, J lost 0 bases, and 10 bases lay in between. Written as DNA, the CDR3 is TGTGCCAGCGCATCGGGGGACCAAGAGACCCAGTACTTC. Translating gives CASASGDQETQYF.

The CDR3 here is CASSEARGGNQPQHF. As DNA, the CDR3 is TGTGCCAGCAGTGAAGCTAGGGGGGGCAATCAGCCCCAGCATTTT. The V gene is TRBV6-1, the J gene TRBJ1-5; possibly TRBD1 for D (6 bases). The germline gives CDR1 MNHNS, CDR2 SASEGT. The CDR3 consists of 15 residues. V was clipped by 0 bases and J by 2 bases, with 8 bases between them.

The table lists this clonotype with a few counts. The chain recombines TRBV12-3 or TRBV12-4 with TRBJ2-2; TRBD2 aligns across 8 bases. The V gene end was trimmed by 10 bases and the J gene end by 6 bases; junction bases not matched to a gene: 4. This CDR3 is 12 amino acids long. CDR3 sequence (DNA): TGTGCCATCTCGGGGGGGGCCGGGGAGCTGTTTTTT. Its protein is CAISGGAGELFF.

This clonotype has more than one count but fewer than ten. CDR3: CASSFSDSPETQYF. Written as DNA, the CDR3 is TGTGCCAGCAGTTTCTCGGACAGTCCAGAGACCCAGTACTTC. The genes are TRBV6-5 and TRBJ2-5, with D perhaps matching TRBD1 (6 bases). Trimming cost V 4 bases and J 4 bases, with 13 bases left between them. In germline, CDR1 is MNHEY, CDR2 SVGAGI. The CDR3 spans 14 residues.

In this sample, this clonotype turned up a few times. This sequence joins TRBV7-9 and TRBJ2-1, with 10 bases that match TRBD1. CDR1 and CDR2 (germline): SEHNR, FQNEAQ (reference sequence). The CDR3 contains 19 residues. V lost 4 bases to trimming and J lost 0 bases; unmatched junction nucleotides: 12. The CDR3 region has the DNA TGTGCCAGCAGCTCTCCGGGACAGGGGTCCACCGGCTCCTACAATGAGCAGTTCTTC. This codes for CASSSPGQGSTGSYNEQFF. Full variable domain (missing parts from reference TRBV7-9 and TRBJ2-1): DTGVSQNPRHKITKRGQNVTFRCDPISEHNRLYWYRQTLGQGPEFLTYFQNEAQLEKSRLLSDRFSAERPKGSFSTLEIQRTEQGDSAMYLCASSSPGQGSTGSYNEQFFGPGTRLTVL.

This clonotype was observed at least ten times. J is TRBJ1-2 and V is TRBV12-3 or TRBV12-4, with TRBD1 identical over 10 bases. Losses at the gene ends were 4 bases for V and 4 bases for J; bases not matched to a gene: 3. CDR3 length: 14 amino acids. DNA for the CDR3: TGTGCCAGCAGTTCGACAGGGGGCATCTATGGCTACACCTTC. Its translation is CASSSTGGIYGYTF.